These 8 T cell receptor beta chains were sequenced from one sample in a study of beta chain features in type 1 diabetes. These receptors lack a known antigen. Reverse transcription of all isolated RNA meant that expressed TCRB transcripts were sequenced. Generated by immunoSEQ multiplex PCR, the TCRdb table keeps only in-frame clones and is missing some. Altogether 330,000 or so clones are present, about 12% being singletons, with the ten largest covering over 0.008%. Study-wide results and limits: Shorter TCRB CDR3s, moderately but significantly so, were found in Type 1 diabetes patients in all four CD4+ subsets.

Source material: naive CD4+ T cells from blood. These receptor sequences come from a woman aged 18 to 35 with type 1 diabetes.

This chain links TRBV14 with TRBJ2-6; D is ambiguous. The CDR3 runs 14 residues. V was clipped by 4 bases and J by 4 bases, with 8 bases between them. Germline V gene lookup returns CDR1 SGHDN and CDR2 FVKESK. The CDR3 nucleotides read TGTGCCAGCAGCCTCAACTGGGGGGCCAACGTCCTGACTTTC. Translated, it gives CASSLNWGANVLTF.

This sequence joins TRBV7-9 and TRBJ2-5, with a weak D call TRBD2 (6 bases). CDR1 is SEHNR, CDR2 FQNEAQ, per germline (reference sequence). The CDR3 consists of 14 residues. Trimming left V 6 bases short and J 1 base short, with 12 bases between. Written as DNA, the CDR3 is TGTGCCAGCAGGGAAGTGGGGGGCCAAGAGACCCAGTACTTC. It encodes CASREVGGQETQYF. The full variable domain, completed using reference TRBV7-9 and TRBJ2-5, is DTGVSQNPRHKITKRGQNVTFRCDPISEHNRLYWYRQTLGQGPEFLTYFQNEAQLEKSRLLSDRFSAERPKGSFSTLEIQRTEQGDSAMYLCASREVGGQETQYFGPGTRLLVL.

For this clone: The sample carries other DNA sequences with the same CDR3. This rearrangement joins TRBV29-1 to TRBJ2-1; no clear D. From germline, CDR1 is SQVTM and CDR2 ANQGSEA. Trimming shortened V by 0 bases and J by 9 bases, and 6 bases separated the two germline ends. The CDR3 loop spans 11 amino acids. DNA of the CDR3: TGCAGCGTTGAAGATCCGGGTGAGCAGTTCTTC. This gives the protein CSVEDPGEQFF.

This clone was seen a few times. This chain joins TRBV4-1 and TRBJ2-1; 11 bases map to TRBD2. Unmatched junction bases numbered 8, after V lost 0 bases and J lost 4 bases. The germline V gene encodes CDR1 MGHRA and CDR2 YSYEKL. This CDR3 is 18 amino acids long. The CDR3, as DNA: TGCGCCAGCAGCCAAGATCCGGGGACTAGCGGCCTGTACAATGAGCAGTTCTTC. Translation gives CASSQDPGTSGLYNEQFF.

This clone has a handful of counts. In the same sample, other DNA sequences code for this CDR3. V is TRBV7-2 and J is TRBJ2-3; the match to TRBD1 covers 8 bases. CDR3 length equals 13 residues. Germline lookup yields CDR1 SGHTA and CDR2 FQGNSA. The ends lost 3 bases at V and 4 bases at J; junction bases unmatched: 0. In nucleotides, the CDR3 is TGTGCCAGCAGCTTGACAGGGGCAGATACGCAGTATTTT. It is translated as CASSLTGADTQYF.

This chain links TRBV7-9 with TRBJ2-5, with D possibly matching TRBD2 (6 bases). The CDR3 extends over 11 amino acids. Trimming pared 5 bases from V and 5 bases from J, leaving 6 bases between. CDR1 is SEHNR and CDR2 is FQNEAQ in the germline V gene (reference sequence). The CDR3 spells CASSGGETQYF. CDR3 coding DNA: TGTGCCAGCAGCGGGGGGGAGACCCAGTACTTC.

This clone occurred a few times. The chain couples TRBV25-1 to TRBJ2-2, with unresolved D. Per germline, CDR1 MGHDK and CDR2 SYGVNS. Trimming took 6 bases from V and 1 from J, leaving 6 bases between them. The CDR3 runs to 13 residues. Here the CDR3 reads CASSFRNTGELFF. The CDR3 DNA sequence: TGTGCCAGCAGCTTTAGGAACACCGGGGAGCTGTTTTTT.

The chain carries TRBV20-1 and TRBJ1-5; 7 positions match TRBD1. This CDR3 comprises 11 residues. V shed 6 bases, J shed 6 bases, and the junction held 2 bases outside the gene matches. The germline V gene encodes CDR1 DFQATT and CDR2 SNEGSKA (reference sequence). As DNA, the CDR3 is TGCAGTGCCCAGGGGGGTCAGCCCCAGCATTTT. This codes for CSAQGGQPQHF.